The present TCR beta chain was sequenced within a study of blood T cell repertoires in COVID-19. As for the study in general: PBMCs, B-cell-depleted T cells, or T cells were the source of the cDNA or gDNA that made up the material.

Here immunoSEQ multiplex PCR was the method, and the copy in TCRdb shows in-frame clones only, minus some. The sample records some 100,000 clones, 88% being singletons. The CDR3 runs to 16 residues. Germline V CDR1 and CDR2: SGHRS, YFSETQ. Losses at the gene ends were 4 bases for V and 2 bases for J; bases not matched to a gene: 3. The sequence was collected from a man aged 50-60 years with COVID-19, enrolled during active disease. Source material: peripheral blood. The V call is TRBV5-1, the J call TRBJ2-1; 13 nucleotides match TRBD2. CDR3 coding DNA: TGCGCCAGCAGCACCGGGACTAGCGGGGCCTACAATGAGCAGTTCTTC. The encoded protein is CASSTGTSGAYNEQFF.